Listed here are 27 T cell receptor beta chains from one sample, sequenced in a study of Graves' ophthalmopathy and Graves' hyperthyroidism listed by TCRdb under 2018. Sequencer: Illumina HiSeq 2000. For repertoire sequencing, the TCR beta CDR3 regions were amplified from RNA transcripts. A first-round RT-PCR used HTBI primers with the Qiagen OneStep RT-PCR kit, followed by a second-round multiplex PCR, size selection and purification. In-frame beta chains were kept once TCRdb had trimmed the public reads at Q25 with fastp and called clones with MiXCR. CDR3 protein duplicates are merged, each entry listing the most common genes and DNA. The sample data list 450,000 to 600,000 distinct CDR3 sequences, and roughly 39% of these were observed just once. The biggest ten clones account for about 4.2% of the sample. Sequenced material: peripheral blood or thyroid tissue (not recorded which). The receptors shown here come from an adult man with Graves' hyperthyroidism.

The chain combines TRBV7-2 with TRBJ2-3; D is uncertain. The CDR3 totals 12 residues. Germline loops: CDR1 SGHTA, CDR2 FQGNSA. Trimming pared 3 bases from V and 2 bases from J, leaving 3 bases between. CDR3 protein: CASSFDTDTQYF. For the CDR3, the DNA is TGTGCCAGCAGCTTCGACACAGATACGCAGTATTTT.

The chain employs TRBV2 and TRBJ2-1; 14 bases are shared with TRBD2. Germline V gene lookup returns CDR1 SNHLY and CDR2 FYNNEI. V was pared by 6 bases and J by 8 bases, with 6 bases of the junction left unmatched. CDR3 length equals 15 residues. The CDR3 region is CASSGGLAGAHEQFF. CDR3 in DNA: TGTGCCAGCAGCGGGGGACTAGCGGGAGCCCATGAGCAGTTCTTC.

The chain recombines TRBV9 with TRBJ1-6; D call uncertain. V was clipped by 3 bases and J by 6 bases, with 13 bases between them. Germline CDR1 SGDLS, CDR2 YYNGEE. This CDR3 region has 15 residues. The CDR3 DNA follows: TGTGCCAGCAGCGACGGCGGAACAACTAATTCACCCCTCCACTTT. Encoded protein: CASSDGGTTNSPLHF.

As for this clonotype: At one end, the junction sequence differs from germline, possibly due to a read error. The V and J genes are TRBV15 and TRBJ1-1, with D perhaps TRBD1 (6 bases). Per the germline V gene, CDR1 is LNHNV and CDR2 is YYDKDF (reference sequence). CDR3 size: 13 residues. CDR3 bases: TGTGCCACCAGCAGCGGACAGAAGAATGAAGCTTTCTTC. Protein product: CATSSGQKNEAFF. The whole variable domain, filled in from reference TRBV15 and TRBJ1-1, reads DAMVIQNPRYQVTQFGKPVTLSCSQTLNHNVMYWYQQKSSQAPKLLFHYYDKDFNNEADTPDNFQSRRPNTSFCFLDIRSPGLGDTAMYLCATSSGQKNEAFFGQGTRLTVV.

This chain links TRBV6-5 with TRBJ2-1; TRBD2 matches at 9 bases. V gave up 2 bases and J gave up 6 bases; unmatched junction bases: 8. This CDR3 region has 16 residues. CDR1 is MNHEY, CDR2 SVGAGI, per germline. CDR3: CASSYVASGMVNEQFF. The DNA for the CDR3 is TGTGCCAGCAGTTACGTTGCTAGCGGGATGGTCAATGAGCAGTTCTTC.

Concerning this clonotype itself: Because the CDR3 is missing its conserved closing phenylalanine or tryptophan, this is likely a read error. This sequence joins TRBV10-3 and TRBJ1-2, with 10 bases lining up with TRBD1. V trimming: 10 bases; J trimming: 6 bases; junction bases outside the gene matches: 5. The germline V gene has CDR1 ENHRY and CDR2 SYGVKD. This CDR3 region has 12 residues. As DNA, the CDR3 is TGTGCCAGCTCGGGGACAGGGGATGGCTACACCTCC. Its protein is CASSGTGDGYTS.

At least ten counts were recorded for this clonotype. This rearrangement joins TRBV20-1 to TRBJ1-4, with TRBD1 matching 8 bases. This CDR3 has 15 amino acids. J was trimmed by 7 bases and V by 6 bases; bases with no gene match: 13. Per germline, CDR1 DFQATT and CDR2 SNEGSKA (reference sequence). CDR3 bases: TGCAGTGCAAAGGGGCAGGACAGGGAGATTGAAAAACTGTTTTTT. Its translation: CSAKGQDREIEKLFF.

To note about this clonotype: Relative to the germline gene, one junction end is altered; a read error may explain this. The chain joins TRBV19 to TRBJ1-1; D might be TRBD1 (6 bases). CDR3 length equals 12 residues. The germline V gene has CDR1 LNHDA and CDR2 SQIVND (reference sequence). CDR3 sequence reads: CASSQGNTKAFF. CDR3 in DNA: TGTGCCAGTTCACAGGGAAACACTAAAGCTTTCTTT.

This clonotype was detected many times. The V call is TRBV29-1, the J call TRBJ1-1; TRBD1 is a possible D gene (6 bases). Germline assignment: CDR1 SQVTM and CDR2 ANQGSEA. The germline V and J ends were trimmed by 2 bases and 0 bases, with 10 bases remaining between them. The CDR3 consists of 14 residues. CDR3: CSVEIRTVNTEAFF. The CDR3 nucleotides are TGCAGCGTTGAAATTAGGACAGTGAACACTGAAGCTTTCTTT.

This clonotype was seen many times. The rearrangement links TRBV4-1 to TRBJ2-7; D uncertain. Trimming took 0 bases from V and 2 from J, leaving 14 bases between them. The CDR3 runs to 16 residues. In germline, CDR1 is MGHRA, CDR2 YSYEKL. CDR3 sequence reads: CASSQDRAHDPYEQYF. CDR3 nucleotide sequence: TGCGCCAGCAGCCAAGATAGGGCTCACGATCCCTACGAGCAGTACTTC.

This clonotype was picked up many times. The chain joins TRBV12-3 or TRBV12-4 to TRBJ1-6; D is unclear. V shed 2 bases and J shed 9 bases, with 11 bases lying between them. The CDR3 is 14 amino acids. The CDR3 is CASSLWGITSPLHF. CDR3 nucleotide sequence: TGTGCCAGCAGTTTATGGGGTATTACTTCACCCCTCCACTTT.

J is TRBJ2-5 and V is TRBV29-1; D is possibly TRBD1 (5 bases). V lost 4 bases to trimming and J lost 3 bases, with 9 bases between them. This CDR3 region has 12 residues. Germline CDR1 reads SQVTM; CDR2 reads ANQGSEA. The CDR3: CSVVWTKETQYF. CDR3 DNA sequence: TGCAGCGTTGTTTGGACAAAAGAGACCCAGTACTTC.

This chain joins TRBV29-1 and TRBJ2-3, with a weak D call TRBD2 (5 bases). Per the germline V gene, CDR1 is SQVTM and CDR2 is ANQGSEA. The CDR3 totals 16 residues. Trimming took 2 bases from V and 0 from J, leaving 15 bases between them. The CDR3 DNA reads as TGCAGCGTTGAAAGCGGTCAGACCAGCAGCACAGATACGCAGTATTTT. Residues: CSVESGQTSSTDTQYF.

The chain combines TRBV12-3 or TRBV12-4 with TRBJ2-3; D may match TRBD1 or TRBD2 (5 bases each). The CDR3 totals 16 residues. DNA for the CDR3: TGTGCTAGTGGACTCGGGGTCCGGGGCTCCCTTGATACGCAGTATTTT. It yields the protein CASGLGVRGSLDTQYF.

This clonotype was counted a few times. The chain joins TRBV28 to TRBJ2-7, with D uncertain. The CDR3 extends over 13 amino acids. Per the germline V gene, CDR1 is MDHEN and CDR2 is SYDVKM. V was shortened by 4 bases and J by 6 bases, with 13 bases between the two germline ends. DNA of the CDR3: TGTGCCAGCAGTTCCCCCCCCAATCCCGAGCAGTACTTC. This encodes CASSSPPNPEQYF.

There are a few counts of this clonotype. The V gene is TRBV7-2, the J gene TRBJ2-7, with 9 bases identical to TRBD1. Germline CDR1 and CDR2: SGHTA and FQGNSA. CDR3 length: 16 residues. The V and J ends lost 4 bases and 2 bases, in that order; junction bases with no gene match: 9. CDR3 sequence: CASSSPRDRVPYEQYF. The CDR3 DNA follows: TGTGCCAGCAGCTCCCCCCGGGACAGGGTGCCCTACGAGCAGTACTTC.

The rearrangement uses TRBV5-5 and TRBJ1-6; 8 bases align to TRBD1. With 4 bases clipped from V and 2 bases from J, the junction kept 8 bases outside the gene matches. The CDR3 is 17 residues long. CDR1 and CDR2 (germline): SGHKS, YYEKEE (reference sequence). The CDR3 protein is CASSHPGGRTYNSPLHF. As DNA, the CDR3 is TGTGCCAGCAGCCACCCAGGGGGCAGAACCTATAATTCACCCCTCCACTTT.

This clonotype was counted many times. The chain recombines TRBV10-3 with TRBJ1-2; no firm D call. Germline V gene data show CDR1 as ENHRY and CDR2 as SYGVKD. V lost 6 bases to trimming and J lost 5 bases, with 7 bases between them. The CDR3 sequence is 11 residues long. CDR3 coding DNA: TGTGCCATCAGGGTGGCTTATGGCTACACCTTC. Protein: CAIRVAYGYTF.

The chain is built from TRBV24-1 and TRBJ2-2; D is undetermined. Germline V gene sequence: CDR1 KGHDR, CDR2 SFDVKD. CDR3 size: 13 residues. The V end lost 4 bases, the J end lost 6 bases, and 8 bases lay between the germline ends. CDR3 nucleotides: TGTGCCACCAGTGAATATCACCCCGGGGAGCTGTTTTTT. Residues: CATSEYHPGELFF.

This clonotype was seen ten or more times. This chain links TRBV19 with TRBJ1-5, with TRBD1 matching over 8 bases. The V gene's germline CDR1 is LNHDA and CDR2 SQIVND (reference sequence). The J segment lost 2 bases and the V segment lost 4 bases, leaving 13 bases of the junction unmatched. The length of the CDR3 is 18 residues. CDR3 sequence: CASSTPGGQGAGNQPQHF. The CDR3 bases are TGTGCCAGTAGTACCCCCGGTGGGCAGGGGGCAGGCAATCAGCCCCAGCATTTT.

In DNA, the CDR3 is TGTGCCAGCAGCTGGGGGGAGAACACTGAAGCTTTCTTT. Protein: CASSWGENTEAFF. The J gene is TRBJ1-1, the V gene TRBV3-1; a possible D gene is TRBD1 (5 bases). Trimming cost V 5 bases and J 1 base, with 8 bases left between them. CDR3 length: 13 amino acids. Germline CDR1 and CDR2: LGHDT and YNNKEL (reference sequence).

The chain couples TRBV7-2 to TRBJ1-4, with a weak D call TRBD1 (6 bases). The V gene's germline CDR1 is SGHTA and CDR2 FQGNSA. Trimming removed 4 bases from V and 0 bases from J, with 15 bases in between. The CDR3 consists of 17 residues. This CDR3 is CASSSNRDTTTNEKLFF. The CDR3 DNA follows: TGTGCCAGCAGCTCAAACAGGGACACGACAACTAATGAAAAACTGTTTTTT.

The chain recombines TRBV20-1 with TRBJ2-3, with TRBD2 identical over 7 bases. This CDR3 has 12 residues. Germline CDR1 is DFQATT and CDR2 is SNEGSKA (reference sequence). CDR3: CIRREWTDTQYF. In nucleotides, the CDR3 is TGCATCAGGCGGGAGTGGACAGATACGCAGTATTTT.

The chain employs TRBV20-1 and TRBJ1-5; TRBD1 might be the D (6 bases). V was cut by 6 bases and J by 7 bases, with 22 bases left in between. Germline-derived CDR1 and CDR2 are DFQATT and SNEGSKA (reference sequence). The CDR3 runs 15 residues. CDR3 loop: CSAYLSTGPEQPQHF. CDR3 DNA: TGCAGTGCCTACCTAAGCACAGGGCCCGAACAGCCCCAGCATTTT.

The rearrangement links TRBV19 to TRBJ1-5, with TRBD1 as a possible D gene (5 bases). Trimming cost V 1 base and J 4 bases, with 14 bases left between them. The V gene's germline CDR1 is LNHDA and CDR2 SQIVND (reference sequence). CDR3 size: 16 residues. CDR3 protein: CASSIVGGMGNQPQHF. As DNA, the CDR3 is TGTGCCAGTAGTATAGTTGGGGGGATGGGAAATCAGCCCCAGCATTTT.

This clonotype has a count of ten or more. CDR3 sequence (DNA): TGTGCCACCAGCAGAGTGGACAGGGGCAATCAGCCCCAGCATTTT. Residues: CATSRVDRGNQPQHF. This sequence joins TRBV15 and TRBJ1-5, with TRBD1 identical over 8 bases. The CDR3 consists of 15 residues. Germline values: CDR1 LNHNV, CDR2 YYDKDF (reference sequence). J was trimmed by 2 bases and V by 1 base; bases with no gene match: 1.

In regard to this clonotype: Since a much larger clone is just one base distant, this may be a read error. The chain joins TRBV19 to TRBJ2-5, with D maybe TRBD2 (5 bases). The germline V gene has CDR1 LNHDA and CDR2 SQIVND (reference sequence). V was shortened by 9 bases and J by 7 bases, with 18 bases between the two germline ends. CDR3 length: 13 residues. Written as DNA, the CDR3 is TGTGCCAGCTCGGGCTCGGGGTTGGGGACCCAGTACTTC. Residues: CASSGSGLGTQYF.